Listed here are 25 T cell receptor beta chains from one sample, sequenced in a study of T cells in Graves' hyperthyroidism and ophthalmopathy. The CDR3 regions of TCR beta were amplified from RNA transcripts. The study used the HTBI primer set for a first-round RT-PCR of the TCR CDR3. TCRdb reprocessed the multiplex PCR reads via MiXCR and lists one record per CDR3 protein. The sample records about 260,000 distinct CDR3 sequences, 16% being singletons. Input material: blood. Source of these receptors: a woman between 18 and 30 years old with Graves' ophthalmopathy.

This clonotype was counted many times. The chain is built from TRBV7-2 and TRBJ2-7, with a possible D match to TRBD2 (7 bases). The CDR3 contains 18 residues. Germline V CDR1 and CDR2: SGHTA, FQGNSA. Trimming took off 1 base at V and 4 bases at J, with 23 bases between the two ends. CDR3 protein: CASSLGGRRGDIYYEQYF. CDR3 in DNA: TGTGCCAGCAGCTTAGGGGGGCGCCGGGGGGATATCTATTACGAGCAGTACTTC.

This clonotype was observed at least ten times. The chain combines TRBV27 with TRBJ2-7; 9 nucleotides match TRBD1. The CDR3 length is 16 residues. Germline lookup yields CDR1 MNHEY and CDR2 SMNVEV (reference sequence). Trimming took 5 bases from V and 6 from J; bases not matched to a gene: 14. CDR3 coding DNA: TGTGCCAGCAGTCTGATTAGGCCGACAGGGGGAGGCGAGCAGTACTTC. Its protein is CASSLIRPTGGGEQYF.

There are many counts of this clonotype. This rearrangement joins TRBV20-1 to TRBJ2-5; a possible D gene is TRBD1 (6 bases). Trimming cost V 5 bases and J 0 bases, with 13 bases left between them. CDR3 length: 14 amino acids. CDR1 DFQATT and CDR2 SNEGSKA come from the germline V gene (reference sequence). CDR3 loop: CSAGPGQYQETQYF. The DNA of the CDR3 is TGCAGTGCTGGGCCCGGACAGTACCAAGAGACCCAGTACTTC.

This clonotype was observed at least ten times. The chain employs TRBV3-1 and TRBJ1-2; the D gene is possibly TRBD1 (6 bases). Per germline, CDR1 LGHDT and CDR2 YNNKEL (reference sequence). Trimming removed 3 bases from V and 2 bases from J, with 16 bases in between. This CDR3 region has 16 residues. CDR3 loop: CASSQADRFQNYGYTF. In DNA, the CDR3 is TGTGCCAGCAGCCAGGCTGACAGGTTCCAAAACTATGGCTACACCTTC.

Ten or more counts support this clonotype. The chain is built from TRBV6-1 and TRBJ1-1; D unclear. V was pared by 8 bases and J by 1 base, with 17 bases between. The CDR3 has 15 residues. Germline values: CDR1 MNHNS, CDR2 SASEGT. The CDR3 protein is CASRLSGQSNTEAFF. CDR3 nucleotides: TGTGCCAGCCGCTTGTCTGGGCAATCGAACACTGAAGCTTTCTTT.

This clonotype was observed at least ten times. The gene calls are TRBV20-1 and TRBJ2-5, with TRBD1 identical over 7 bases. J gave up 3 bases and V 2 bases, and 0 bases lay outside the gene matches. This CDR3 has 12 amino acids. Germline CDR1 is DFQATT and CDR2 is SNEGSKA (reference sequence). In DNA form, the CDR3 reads TGCAGTGCTAGACAGGGGGAAGAGACCCAGTACTTC. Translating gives CSARQGEETQYF.

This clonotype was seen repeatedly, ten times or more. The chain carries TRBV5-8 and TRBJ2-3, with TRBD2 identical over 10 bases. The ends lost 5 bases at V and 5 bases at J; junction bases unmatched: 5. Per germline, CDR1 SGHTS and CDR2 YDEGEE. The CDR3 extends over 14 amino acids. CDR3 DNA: TGTGCCAGCAGGCTAGCGGGGGCAGGAGATACGCAGTATTTT. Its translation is CASRLAGAGDTQYF.

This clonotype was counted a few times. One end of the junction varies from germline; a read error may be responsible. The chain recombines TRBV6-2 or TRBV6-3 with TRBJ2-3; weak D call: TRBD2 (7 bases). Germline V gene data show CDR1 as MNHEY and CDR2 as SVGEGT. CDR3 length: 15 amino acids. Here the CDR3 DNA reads TGTGCCAGCAGTGACGTGGGGGGGCGAGGAGATCCGCAGTATTTT. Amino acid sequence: CASSDVGGRGDPQYF.

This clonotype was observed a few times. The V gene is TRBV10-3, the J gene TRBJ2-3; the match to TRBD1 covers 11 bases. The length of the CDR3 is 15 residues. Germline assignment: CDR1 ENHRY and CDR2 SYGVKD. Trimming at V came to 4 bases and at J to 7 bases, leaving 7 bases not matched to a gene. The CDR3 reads CAISGDRGAGYTQYF. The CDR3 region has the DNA TGTGCCATCAGTGGGGACAGGGGGGCCGGGTATACGCAGTATTTT.

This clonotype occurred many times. The CDR3 region has the DNA TGCGCCAGCAGCTTAGGGACTAGCGGGGGGGCGACAGATACGCAGTATTTT. Its protein is CASSLGTSGGATDTQYF. This chain links TRBV5-1 with TRBJ2-3; 16 bases fit TRBD2. Germline trimming cut 2 bases from V and 3 bases from J; bases unmatched to any gene: 3. The CDR3 has 17 amino acids. Germline-derived CDR1 and CDR2 are SGHRS and YFSETQ.

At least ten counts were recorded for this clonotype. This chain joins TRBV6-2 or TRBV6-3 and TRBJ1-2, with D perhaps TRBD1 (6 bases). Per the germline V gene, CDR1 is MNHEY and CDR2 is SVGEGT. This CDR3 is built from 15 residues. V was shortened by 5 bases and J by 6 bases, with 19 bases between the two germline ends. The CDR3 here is CASSPQRDRPDGYTF. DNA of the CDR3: TGTGCCAGCAGTCCCCAGCGAGACAGGCCCGATGGCTACACCTTC.

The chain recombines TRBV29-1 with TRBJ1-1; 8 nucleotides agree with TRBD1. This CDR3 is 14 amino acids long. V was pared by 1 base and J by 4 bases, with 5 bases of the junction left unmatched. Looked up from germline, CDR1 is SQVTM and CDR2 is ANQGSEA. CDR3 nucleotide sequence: TGCAGCGTTGAAGTTGATACAGGGGGCACTGAAGCTTTCTTT. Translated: CSVEVDTGGTEAFF.

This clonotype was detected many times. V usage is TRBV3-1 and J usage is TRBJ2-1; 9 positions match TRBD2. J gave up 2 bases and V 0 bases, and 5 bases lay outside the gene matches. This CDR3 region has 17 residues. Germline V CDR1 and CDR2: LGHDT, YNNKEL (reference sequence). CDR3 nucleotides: TGTGCCAGCAGCCAAGATCTGGGCGGGGGGGCCTACAATGAGCAGTTCTTC. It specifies CASSQDLGGGAYNEQFF.

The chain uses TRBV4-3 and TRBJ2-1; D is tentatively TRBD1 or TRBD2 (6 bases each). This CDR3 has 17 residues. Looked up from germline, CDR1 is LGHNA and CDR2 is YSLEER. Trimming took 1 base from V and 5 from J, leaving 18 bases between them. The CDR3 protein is CASSQAGRGESDNEQFF. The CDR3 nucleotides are TGCGCCAGCAGCCAAGCAGGTAGGGGGGAGTCGGACAATGAGCAGTTCTTC.

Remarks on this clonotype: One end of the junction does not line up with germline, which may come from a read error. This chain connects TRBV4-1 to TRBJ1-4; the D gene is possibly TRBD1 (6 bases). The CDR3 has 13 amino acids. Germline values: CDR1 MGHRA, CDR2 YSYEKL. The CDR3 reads CVSSLGQNEKLFF. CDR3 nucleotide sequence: TGCGTCAGCAGCCTCGGACAGAATGAAAAACTGTTTTTT.

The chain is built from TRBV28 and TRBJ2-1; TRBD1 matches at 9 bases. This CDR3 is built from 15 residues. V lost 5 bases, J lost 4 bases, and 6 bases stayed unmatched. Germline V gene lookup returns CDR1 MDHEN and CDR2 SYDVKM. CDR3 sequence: CASSPGTGRYNEQFF. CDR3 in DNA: TGTGCCAGCAGTCCCGGGACAGGGAGGTACAATGAGCAGTTCTTC.

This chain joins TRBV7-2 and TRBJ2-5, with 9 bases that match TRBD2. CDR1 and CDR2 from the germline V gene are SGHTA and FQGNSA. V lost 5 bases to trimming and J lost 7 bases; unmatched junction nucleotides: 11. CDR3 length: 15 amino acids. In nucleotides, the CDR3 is TGTGCCAGCAGCACATCTAGCGGGACCGGGGCGACCCAGTACTTC. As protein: CASSTSSGTGATQYF.

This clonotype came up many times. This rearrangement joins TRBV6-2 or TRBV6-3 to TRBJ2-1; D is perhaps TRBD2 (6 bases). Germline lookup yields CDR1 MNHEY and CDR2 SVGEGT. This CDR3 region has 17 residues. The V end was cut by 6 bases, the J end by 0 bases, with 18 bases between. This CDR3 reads CASSPASSGPSYNEQFF. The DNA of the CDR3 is TGTGCCAGCAGCCCGGCATCCAGCGGGCCCTCCTACAATGAGCAGTTCTTC.

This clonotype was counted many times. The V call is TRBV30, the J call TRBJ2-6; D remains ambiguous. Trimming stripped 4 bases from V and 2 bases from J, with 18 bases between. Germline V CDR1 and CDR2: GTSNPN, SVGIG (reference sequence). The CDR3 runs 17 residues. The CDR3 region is CAWTPLVRVTGANVLTF. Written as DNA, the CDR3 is TGTGCCTGGACCCCTCTTGTTCGGGTAACTGGGGCCAACGTCCTGACTTTC.

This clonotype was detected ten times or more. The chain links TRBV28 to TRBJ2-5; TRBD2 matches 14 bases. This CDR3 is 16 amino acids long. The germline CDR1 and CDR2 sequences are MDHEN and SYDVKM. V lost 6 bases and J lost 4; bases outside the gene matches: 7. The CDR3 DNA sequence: TGTGCCAGCAGGGCGGGACTAGCGGGAGTTTTAGAGACCCAGTACTTC. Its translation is CASRAGLAGVLETQYF.

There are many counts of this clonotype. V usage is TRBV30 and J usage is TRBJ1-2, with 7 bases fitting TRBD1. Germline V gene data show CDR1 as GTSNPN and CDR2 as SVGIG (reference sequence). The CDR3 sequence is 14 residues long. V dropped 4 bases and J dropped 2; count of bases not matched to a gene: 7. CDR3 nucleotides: TGTGCCTGGATCGATATAGGGGGCAACTATGGCTACACCTTC. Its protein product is CAWIDIGGNYGYTF.

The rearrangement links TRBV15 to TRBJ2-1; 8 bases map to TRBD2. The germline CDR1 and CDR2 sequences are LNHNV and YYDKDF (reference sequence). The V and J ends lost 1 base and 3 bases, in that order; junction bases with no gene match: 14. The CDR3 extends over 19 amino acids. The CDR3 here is CATSRAGVPGLVLYNEQFF. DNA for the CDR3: TGTGCCACCAGCAGAGCGGGGGTACCGGGACTAGTACTCTACAATGAGCAGTTCTTC.

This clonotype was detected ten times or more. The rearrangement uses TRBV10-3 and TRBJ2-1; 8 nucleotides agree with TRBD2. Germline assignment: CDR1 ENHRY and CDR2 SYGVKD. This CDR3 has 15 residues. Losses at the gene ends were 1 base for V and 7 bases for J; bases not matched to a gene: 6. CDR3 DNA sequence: TGTGCCATCAGTGAGTACCGGGAGGGAACAAATGAGCAGTTCTTC. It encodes CAISEYREGTNEQFF.

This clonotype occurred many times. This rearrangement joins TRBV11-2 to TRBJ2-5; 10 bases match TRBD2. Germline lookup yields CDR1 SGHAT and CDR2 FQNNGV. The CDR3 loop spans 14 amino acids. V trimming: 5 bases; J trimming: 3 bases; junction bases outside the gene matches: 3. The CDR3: CASSILAGKETQYF. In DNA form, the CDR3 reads TGTGCCAGCAGCATACTAGCGGGAAAAGAGACCCAGTACTTC.

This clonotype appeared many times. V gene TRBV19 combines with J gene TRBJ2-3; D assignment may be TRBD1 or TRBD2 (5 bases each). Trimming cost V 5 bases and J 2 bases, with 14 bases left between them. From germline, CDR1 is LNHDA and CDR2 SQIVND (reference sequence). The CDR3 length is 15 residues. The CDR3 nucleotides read TGTGCCAGTAGTTCCGGGACGTGGGTCACAGATACGCAGTATTTT. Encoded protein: CASSSGTWVTDTQYF. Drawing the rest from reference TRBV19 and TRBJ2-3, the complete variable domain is DGGITQSPKYLFRKEGQNVTLSCEQNLNHDAMYWYRQDPGQGLRLIYYSQIVNDFQKGDIAEGYSVSREKKESFPLTVTSAQKNPTAFYLCASSSGTWVTDTQYFGPGTRLTVL.